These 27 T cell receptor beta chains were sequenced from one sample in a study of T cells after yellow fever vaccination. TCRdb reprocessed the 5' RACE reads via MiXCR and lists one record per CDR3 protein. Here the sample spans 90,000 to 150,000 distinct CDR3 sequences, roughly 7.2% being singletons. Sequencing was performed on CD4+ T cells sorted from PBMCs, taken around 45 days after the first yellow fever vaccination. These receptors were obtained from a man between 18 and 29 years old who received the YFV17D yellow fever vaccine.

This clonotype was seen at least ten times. CDR3 coding DNA: TGCGCCAGCAGCACAGCCTCGAATGAAAAACTGTTTTTT. It specifies CASSTASNEKLFF. This chain joins TRBV5-1 and TRBJ1-4, with no clear D. Trimming stripped 4 bases from V and 5 bases from J, with 9 bases between. The germline V gene has CDR1 SGHRS and CDR2 YFSETQ. The CDR3 contains 13 residues.

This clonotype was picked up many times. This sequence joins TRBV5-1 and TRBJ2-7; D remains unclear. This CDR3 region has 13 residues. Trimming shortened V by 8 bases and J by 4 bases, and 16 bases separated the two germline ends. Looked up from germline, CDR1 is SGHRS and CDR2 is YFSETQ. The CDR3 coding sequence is TGCGCCAGTTCCGGCCTGAATGGGTACGAGCAGTACTTC. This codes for CASSGLNGYEQYF.

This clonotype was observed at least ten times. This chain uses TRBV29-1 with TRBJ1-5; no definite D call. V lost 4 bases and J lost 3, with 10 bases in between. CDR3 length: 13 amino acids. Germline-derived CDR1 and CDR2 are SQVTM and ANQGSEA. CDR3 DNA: TGCAGCGTTGGGTTCAGTCACAATCAGCCCCAGCATTTT. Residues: CSVGFSHNQPQHF.

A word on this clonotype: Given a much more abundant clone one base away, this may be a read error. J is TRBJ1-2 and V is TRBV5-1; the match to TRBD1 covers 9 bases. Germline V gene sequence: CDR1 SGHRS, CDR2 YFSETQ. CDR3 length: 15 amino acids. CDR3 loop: CASSLGPGQGYVYTF. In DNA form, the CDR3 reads TGCGCCAGCAGCTTGGGACCGGGACAGGGATATGTCTACACCTTC.

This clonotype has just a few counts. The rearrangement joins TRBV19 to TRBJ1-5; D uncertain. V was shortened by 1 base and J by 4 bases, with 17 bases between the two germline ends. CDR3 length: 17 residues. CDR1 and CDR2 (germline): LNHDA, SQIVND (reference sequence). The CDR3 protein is CASSIVLLGSRNQPQHF. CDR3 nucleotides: TGTGCCAGTAGTATAGTCTTGCTTGGGTCACGAAATCAGCCCCAGCATTTT.

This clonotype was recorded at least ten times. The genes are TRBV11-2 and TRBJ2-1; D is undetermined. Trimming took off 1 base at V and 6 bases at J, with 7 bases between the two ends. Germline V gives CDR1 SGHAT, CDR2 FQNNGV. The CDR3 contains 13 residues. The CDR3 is CASSLGLSNEQFF. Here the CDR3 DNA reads TGTGCCAGCAGCTTAGGACTGTCCAATGAGCAGTTCTTC.

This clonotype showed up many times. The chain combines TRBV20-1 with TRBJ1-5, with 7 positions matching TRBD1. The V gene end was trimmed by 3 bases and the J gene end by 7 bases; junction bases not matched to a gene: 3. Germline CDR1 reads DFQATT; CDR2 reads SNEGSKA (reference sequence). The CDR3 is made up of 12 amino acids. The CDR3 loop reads CSARRGRQPQHF. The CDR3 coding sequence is TGCAGTGCTAGGAGGGGGCGGCAGCCCCAGCATTTT.

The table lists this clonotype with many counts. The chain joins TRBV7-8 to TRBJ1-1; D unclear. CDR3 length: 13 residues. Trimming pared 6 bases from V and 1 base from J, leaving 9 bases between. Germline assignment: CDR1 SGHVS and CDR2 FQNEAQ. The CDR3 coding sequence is TGTGCCAGCAGTCCTATAAGGAACACTGAAGCTTTCTTT. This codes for CASSPIRNTEAFF.

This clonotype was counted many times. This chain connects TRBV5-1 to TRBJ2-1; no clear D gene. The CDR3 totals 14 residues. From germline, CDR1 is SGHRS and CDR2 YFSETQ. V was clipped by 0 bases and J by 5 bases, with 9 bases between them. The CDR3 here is CASSLDGRHNEQFF. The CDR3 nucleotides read TGCGCCAGCAGCTTGGACGGGCGCCACAATGAGCAGTTCTTC.

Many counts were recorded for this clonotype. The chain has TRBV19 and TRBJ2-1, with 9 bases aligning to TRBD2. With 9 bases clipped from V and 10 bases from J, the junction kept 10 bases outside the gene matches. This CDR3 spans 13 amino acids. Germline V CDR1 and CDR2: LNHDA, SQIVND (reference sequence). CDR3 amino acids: CASRAGGREEQFF. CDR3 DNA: TGTGCCAGCCGAGCGGGGGGCCGAGAAGAGCAGTTCTTC.

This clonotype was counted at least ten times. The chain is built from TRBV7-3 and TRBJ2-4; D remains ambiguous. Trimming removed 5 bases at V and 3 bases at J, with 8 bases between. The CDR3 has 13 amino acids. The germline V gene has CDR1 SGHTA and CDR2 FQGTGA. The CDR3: CASSVDIKNIQYF. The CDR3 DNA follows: TGTGCCAGCAGCGTAGACATCAAAAACATTCAGTACTTC.

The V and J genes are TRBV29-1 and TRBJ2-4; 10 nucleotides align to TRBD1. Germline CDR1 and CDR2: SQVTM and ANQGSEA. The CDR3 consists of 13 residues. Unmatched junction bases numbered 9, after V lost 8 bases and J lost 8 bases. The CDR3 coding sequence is TGCAGCTTTACTAGGGACAGGGGAGACATTCAGTACTTC. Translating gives CSFTRDRGDIQYF.

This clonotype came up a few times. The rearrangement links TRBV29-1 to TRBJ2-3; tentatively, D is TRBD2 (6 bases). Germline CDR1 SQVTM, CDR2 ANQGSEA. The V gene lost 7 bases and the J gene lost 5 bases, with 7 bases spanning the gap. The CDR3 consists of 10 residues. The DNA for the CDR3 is TGCAGCGGGGGAGGAGATACGCAGTATTTT. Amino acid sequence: CSGGGDTQYF.

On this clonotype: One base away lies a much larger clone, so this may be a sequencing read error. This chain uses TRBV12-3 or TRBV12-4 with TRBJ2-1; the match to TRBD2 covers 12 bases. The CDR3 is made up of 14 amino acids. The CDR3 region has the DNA TGTGCCAGCAGTTTAATGACTAGCGGGGGCGAGCAGATCTTC. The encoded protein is CASSLMTSGGEQIF.

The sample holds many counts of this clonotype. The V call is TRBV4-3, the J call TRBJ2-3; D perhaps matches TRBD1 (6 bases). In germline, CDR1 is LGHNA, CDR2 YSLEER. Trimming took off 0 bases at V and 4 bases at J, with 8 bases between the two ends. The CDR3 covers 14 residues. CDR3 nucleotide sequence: TGCGCCAGCAGCCAAGATGACAGGCCAGATACGCAGTATTTT. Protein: CASSQDDRPDTQYF.

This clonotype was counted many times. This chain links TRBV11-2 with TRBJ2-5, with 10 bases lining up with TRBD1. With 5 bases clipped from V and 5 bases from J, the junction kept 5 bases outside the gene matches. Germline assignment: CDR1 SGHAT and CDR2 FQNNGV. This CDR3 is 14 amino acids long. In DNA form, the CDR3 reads TGTGCCAGCAGCGCCCGGACAGGGGGGGAGACCCAGTACTTC. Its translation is CASSARTGGETQYF.

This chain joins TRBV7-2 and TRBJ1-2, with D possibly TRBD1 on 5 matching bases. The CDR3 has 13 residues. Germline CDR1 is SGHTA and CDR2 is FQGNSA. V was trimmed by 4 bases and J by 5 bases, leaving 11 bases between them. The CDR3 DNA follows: TGTGCCAGCAGCTCGAACAGGTTGTATGGCTACACCTTC. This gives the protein CASSSNRLYGYTF. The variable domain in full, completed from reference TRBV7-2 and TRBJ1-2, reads GAGVSQSPSNKVTEKGKDVELRCDPISGHTALYWYRQSLGQGLEFLIYFQGNSAPDKSGLPSDRFSAERTGGSVSTLTIQRTQQEDSAVYLCASSSNRLYGYTFGSGTRLTVV.

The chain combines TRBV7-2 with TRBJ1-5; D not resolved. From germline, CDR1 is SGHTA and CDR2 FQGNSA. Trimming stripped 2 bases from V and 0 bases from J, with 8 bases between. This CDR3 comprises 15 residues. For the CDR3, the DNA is TGTGCCAGCAGCTTATATCGGGGTAGCAATCAGCCCCAGCATTTT. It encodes CASSLYRGSNQPQHF.

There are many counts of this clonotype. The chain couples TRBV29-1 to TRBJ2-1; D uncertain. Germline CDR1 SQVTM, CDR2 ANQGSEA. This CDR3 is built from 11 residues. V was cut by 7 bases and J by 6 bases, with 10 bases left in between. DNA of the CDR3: TGCAGCGCCCATAGCAGCAATGAGCAGTTCTTC. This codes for CSAHSSNEQFF.

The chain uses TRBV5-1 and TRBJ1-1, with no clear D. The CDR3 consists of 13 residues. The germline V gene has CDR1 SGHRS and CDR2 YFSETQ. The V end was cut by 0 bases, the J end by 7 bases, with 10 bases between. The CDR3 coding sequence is TGCGCCAGCAGCTTGGGTCGAACCGTTGAAGCTTTCTTT. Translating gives CASSLGRTVEAFF.

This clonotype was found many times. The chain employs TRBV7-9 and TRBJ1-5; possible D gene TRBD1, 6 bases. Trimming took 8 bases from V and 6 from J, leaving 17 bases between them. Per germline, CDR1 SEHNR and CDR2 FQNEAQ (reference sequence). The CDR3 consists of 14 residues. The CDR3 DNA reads TGTGCCAGCGGGGGGCAGGACCTCATTCAGCCCCAGCATTTT. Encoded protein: CASGGQDLIQPQHF.

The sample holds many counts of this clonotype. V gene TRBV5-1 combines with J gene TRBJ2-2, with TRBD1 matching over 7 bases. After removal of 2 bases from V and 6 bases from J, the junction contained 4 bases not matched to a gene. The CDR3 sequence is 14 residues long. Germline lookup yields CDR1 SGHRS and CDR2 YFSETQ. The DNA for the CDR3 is TGCGCCAGCAGCTTCTCACAGGGGCCCGGGGAGCTGTTTTTT. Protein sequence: CASSFSQGPGELFF. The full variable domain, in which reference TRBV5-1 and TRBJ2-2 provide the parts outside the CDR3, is KAGVTQTPRYLIKTRGQQVTLSCSPISGHRSVSWYQQTPGQGLQFLFEYFSETQRNKGNFPGRFSGRQFSNSRSEMNVSTLELGDSALYLCASSFSQGPGELFFGEGSRLTVL.

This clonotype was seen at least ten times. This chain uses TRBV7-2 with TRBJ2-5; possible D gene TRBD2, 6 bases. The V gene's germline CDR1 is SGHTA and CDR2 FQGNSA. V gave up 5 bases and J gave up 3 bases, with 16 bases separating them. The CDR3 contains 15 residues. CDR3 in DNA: TGTGCCAGCAGCACCCACTCGGGGGATAAAGAGACCCAGTACTTC. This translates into CASSTHSGDKETQYF.

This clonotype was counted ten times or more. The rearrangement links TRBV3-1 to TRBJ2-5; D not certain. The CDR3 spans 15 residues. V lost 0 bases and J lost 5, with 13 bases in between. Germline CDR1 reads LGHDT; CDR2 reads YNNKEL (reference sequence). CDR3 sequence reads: CASSQDRRLGETQYF. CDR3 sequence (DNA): TGTGCCAGCAGCCAAGATCGAAGGCTGGGGGAGACCCAGTACTTC.

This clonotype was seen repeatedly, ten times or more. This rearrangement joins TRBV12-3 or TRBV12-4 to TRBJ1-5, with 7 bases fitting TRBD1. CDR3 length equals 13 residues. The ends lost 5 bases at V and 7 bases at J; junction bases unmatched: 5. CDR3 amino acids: CASSRDSGQPQHF. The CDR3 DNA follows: TGTGCCAGCAGTCGGGACAGTGGCCAGCCCCAGCATTTT.

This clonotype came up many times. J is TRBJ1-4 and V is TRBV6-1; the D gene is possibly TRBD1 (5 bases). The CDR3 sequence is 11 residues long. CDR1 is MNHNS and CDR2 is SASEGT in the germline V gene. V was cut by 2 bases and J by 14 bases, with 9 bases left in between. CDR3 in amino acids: CASSEQGRLFF. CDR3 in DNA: TGTGCCAGCAGTGAACAGGGCCGGCTGTTTTTT.

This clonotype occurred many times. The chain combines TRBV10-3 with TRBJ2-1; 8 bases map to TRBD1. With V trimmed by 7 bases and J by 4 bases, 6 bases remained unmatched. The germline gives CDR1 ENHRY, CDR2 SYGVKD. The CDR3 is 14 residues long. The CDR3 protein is CAITGQGAYNEQFF. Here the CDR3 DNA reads TGTGCCATCACTGGACAGGGTGCGTACAATGAGCAGTTCTTC.